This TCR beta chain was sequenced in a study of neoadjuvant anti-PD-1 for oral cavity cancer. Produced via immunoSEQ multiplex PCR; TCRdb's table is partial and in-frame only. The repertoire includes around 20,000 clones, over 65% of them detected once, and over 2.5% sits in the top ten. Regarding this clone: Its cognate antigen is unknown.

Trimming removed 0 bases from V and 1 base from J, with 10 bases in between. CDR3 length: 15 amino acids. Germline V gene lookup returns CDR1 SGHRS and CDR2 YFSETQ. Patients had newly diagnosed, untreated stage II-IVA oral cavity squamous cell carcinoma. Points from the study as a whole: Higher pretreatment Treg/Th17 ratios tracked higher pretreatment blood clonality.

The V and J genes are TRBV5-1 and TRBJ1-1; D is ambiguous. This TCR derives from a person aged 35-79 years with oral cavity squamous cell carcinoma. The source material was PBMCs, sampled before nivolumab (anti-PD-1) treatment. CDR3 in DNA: TGCGCCAGCAGCTTGGTTACAAGTGGGAACACTGAAGCTTTCTTT. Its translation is CASSLVTSGNTEAFF. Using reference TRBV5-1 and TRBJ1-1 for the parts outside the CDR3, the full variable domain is KAGVTQTPRYLIKTRGQQVTLSCSPISGHRSVSWYQQTPGQGLQFLFEYFSETQRNKGNFPGRFSGRQFSNSRSEMNVSTLELGDSALYLCASSLVTSGNTEAFFGQGTRLTVV.